What follows is one T cell receptor beta chain and its context. The sample belongs to a study of blood T cell repertoires in COVID-19. Produced via immunoSEQ multiplex PCR; TCRdb's table is partial and in-frame only. The sample shows 85,000 to 100,000 clones, roughly 88% of them seen only once. Germline V CDR1 and CDR2: SGHRS, YFSETQ. CDR3 length: 14 residues. The germline V and J ends were trimmed by 0 bases and 4 bases, with 8 bases remaining between them. The chain uses TRBV5-1 and TRBJ1-5, with TRBD1 as a possible D gene (5 bases). The TCR sequence derives from a man in his fifties with COVID-19, enrolled during active disease. Sequenced input: peripheral blood. The DNA of the CDR3 is TGCGCCAGCAGCTTGGATGGGGCGAATCAGCCCCAGCATTTT. Protein: CASSLDGANQPQHF.